This is a list of T cell receptor beta chains from one sample in a study of blood T cells in healthy people across ages. TCRdb processed the 5' RACE reads anew with MiXCR; each CDR3 protein has one entry. In the table there are about 640,000 distinct CDR3 sequences, roughly 43% of which are singletons. Sequencing input: blood. These TCRs come from a man older than 75 in good health. The CDR3 runs from the conserved cysteine through the conserved F or W. The D gene is left open where the match is weak.

CDR3aa	d_gene	v_gene	j_gene
CASSSGNAGTQYF	.	TRBV12-3/TRBV12-4	TRBJ2-5
CASSYDRATPPYEQYF	TRBD1	TRBV7-3	TRBJ2-7
CASSYKSRTFVNTGELFF	.	TRBV6-5	TRBJ2-2
CASSQTQNTEAFF	.	TRBV6-5	TRBJ1-1
CASSGERGPSTDTQYF	TRBD2	TRBV7-2	TRBJ2-3
CASSQDVGHQETQYF	.	TRBV4-1	TRBJ2-5
CASSPGLAGIVGETQYF	TRBD2	TRBV5-6	TRBJ2-5
CASSQEDTSNGYTF	.	TRBV4-1	TRBJ1-2
CASSHGDNFGELFF	.	TRBV4-1	TRBJ2-2
CASRPQEASTEAFF	.	TRBV7-8	TRBJ1-1
CASSEWAADTQYF	.	TRBV27	TRBJ2-3
CASSFGQSTVADTQYF	.	TRBV12-3/TRBV12-4	TRBJ2-3
CASSYGQYWEQYF	.	TRBV6-2/TRBV6-3	TRBJ2-7
CASSDVAGGETQYF	TRBD2	TRBV6-2/TRBV6-3	.
CASRLDSDTQYF	.	TRBV5-1	TRBJ2-3
CASSFKQETQYF	.	TRBV5-5	TRBJ2-5
CASSLIQGAIYEQFF	TRBD1	TRBV5-1	TRBJ2-1
CASSLKTVQETQYF	.	TRBV7-2	TRBJ2-5
CTSNLGLDTQYF	.	TRBV5-6	TRBJ2-3
CASSSGGDGYTF	.	TRBV11-3	TRBJ1-2
CAISEWDRQYGYTF	TRBD1	TRBV10-3	TRBJ1-2
CSARGLGIDEQFF	.	TRBV20-1	TRBJ2-1
CASSIMGTGETQFF	.	TRBV7-9	TRBJ2-1
CASSLDWEANYGYTF	.	TRBV12-3/TRBV12-4	TRBJ1-2
CASSPKSSSGPSSYEQYF	TRBD2	TRBV7-9	TRBJ2-7
CASSPRRTGYEQYF	.	TRBV11-1	TRBJ2-7
CASSQGNPGSGNTIYF	.	TRBV3-1	TRBJ1-3
CSVEGLAGQFF	TRBD2	TRBV29-1	TRBJ2-1
CSVATPGGGVETQYF	TRBD2	TRBV29-1	TRBJ2-5
CASSVVEGGKGANVLTF	.	TRBV9	TRBJ2-6
CSAARQGSSTGELFF	TRBD1	TRBV20-1	TRBJ2-2
CASSPQPPRAGGLMNTEAFF	TRBD1	TRBV4-3	TRBJ1-1
CASSYSVGQGSNQPQHF	.	TRBV6-2/TRBV6-3	TRBJ1-5
CASSPTRSGILYF	TRBD2	TRBV18	TRBJ2-7
CASARDRGTGELFF	TRBD1	TRBV6-1	TRBJ2-2
CASSREQGYIQYF	.	TRBV6-4	TRBJ2-4
CASSPRGREETQYF	.	TRBV7-8	TRBJ2-5
CASSLDPARRGSQHF	.	TRBV7-8	TRBJ1-5
CASSLVPGGSGNTIYF	TRBD1	TRBV7-2	TRBJ1-3
CASKKRSSYEQYF	.	TRBV6-2/TRBV6-3	TRBJ2-7
CSARDRTFTIFEYF	.	TRBV20-1	TRBJ2-7
CASSYQEIGQETQYF	.	TRBV6-5	TRBJ2-5
CASSLGVSGGYEQYF	TRBD2	TRBV5-1	TRBJ2-7
CASIALRTAQETQYF	.	TRBV5-1	TRBJ2-5
CAGSESGREVAKNIQYF	.	TRBV2	TRBJ2-4
CSVGFSGRTHEQYF	TRBD2	TRBV29-1	TRBJ2-7
CSARSLRGNTIYF	.	TRBV20-1	TRBJ1-3
CASSPGLSGAYEQYF	.	TRBV7-2	TRBJ2-7
CASSQETLNYNEQYF	.	TRBV3-1	TRBJ2-5
CASSRQGGYTF	TRBD1	TRBV28	TRBJ1-2
CASSLVGAGTQYF	.	TRBV7-2	TRBJ2-3
CASSYPLGLGYGYTF	.	TRBV6-2/TRBV6-3	TRBJ1-2
CASSQWGAAGKETQYF	.	TRBV7-2	TRBJ2-5
CSARDRDGGTEAFF	.	TRBV20-1	TRBJ1-1
CACSSGLAGTYNEQFF	TRBD2	TRBV5-1	TRBJ2-1
CASSLSAPNYGYTF	.	TRBV12-3/TRBV12-4	TRBJ1-2
CASSAGGSGSSEQFF	TRBD2	TRBV6-4	TRBJ2-1